The clone carrying this T cell receptor (beta chain) has a handful of counts. Its specificity is unknown. The data are from a study of identifying expanded T cells in peripheral blood. The ends were cut back, 8 bases at V and 7 bases at J, with 9 bases in the middle. The CDR3 covers 11 residues. Germline V CDR1 and CDR2: SNHLY, FYNNEI. Study-level points and caveats: Clone count variance between approximately two-week samples rose with total template count. Over about two and four weeks, about 16 and 19 clones changed, versus approximately 1.2 between replicates.

During the collection period, no donor immune events like infections were recorded. Sequencing was performed with immunoSEQ multiplex PCR; in TCRdb, only in-frame clones are kept and a portion is missing. The data hold about 90,000 clones, with roughly 84% observed a single time. The sequencing sample was made of blood. This TCR was sampled from a person aged 18 to 70 in good health. The chain has TRBV2 and TRBJ1-5; D is uncertain. CDR3 amino acids: CASRLGQPQHF. CDR3 in DNA: TGTGCCAGCCGCCTGGGGCAGCCCCAGCATTTT.